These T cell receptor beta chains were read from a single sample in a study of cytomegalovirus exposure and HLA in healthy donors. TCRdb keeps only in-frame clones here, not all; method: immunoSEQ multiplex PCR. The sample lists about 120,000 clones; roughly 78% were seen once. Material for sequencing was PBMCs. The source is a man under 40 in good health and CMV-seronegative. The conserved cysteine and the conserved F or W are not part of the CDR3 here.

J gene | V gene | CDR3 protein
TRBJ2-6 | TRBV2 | ASSVRDRMFISGANVLT
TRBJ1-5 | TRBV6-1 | ASSAGTLVGGNQPQH
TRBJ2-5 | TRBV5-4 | ASSLWRGTSGKETQY
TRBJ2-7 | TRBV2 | ASSGTDYEQY
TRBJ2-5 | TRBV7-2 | ASSTGLAAEETQY
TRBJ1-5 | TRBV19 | ASSTRTGIFGNQPQH
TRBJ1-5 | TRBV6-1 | ASSDTGQSLSNQPQH
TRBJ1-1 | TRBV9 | ASSPHRVLGTEAF
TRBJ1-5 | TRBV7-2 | ASSQNNQPQH
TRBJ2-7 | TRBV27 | ASSTNYEQY
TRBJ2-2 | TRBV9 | ASSGPWGANTGELF
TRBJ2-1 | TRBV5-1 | ASSLELAGVGEQF
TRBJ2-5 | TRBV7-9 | ASSLGLGPSPETQY
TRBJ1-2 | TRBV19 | ASSTRQTYYGYT
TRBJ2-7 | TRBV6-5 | ASTPGQGGYEQY
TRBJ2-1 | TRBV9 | ASSVDRATRDEQF
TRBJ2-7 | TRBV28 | ASSFFGFGSYEQY
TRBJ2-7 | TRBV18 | ASSPLGGRTTYEQY
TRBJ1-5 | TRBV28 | ASSRQFLGVSNQPQH
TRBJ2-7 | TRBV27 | ASSTRDRPYEQY
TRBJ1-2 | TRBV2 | ASKRSREGKNYGYT
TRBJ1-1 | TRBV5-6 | ASSLGWGRGEAF
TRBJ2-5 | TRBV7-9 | ASSLGLAGGPKTQY
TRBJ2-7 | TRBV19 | ASSIGGRGYEQY
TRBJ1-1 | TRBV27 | ASSTSGGSNTEAF
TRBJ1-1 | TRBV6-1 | ASSEPRRGTEAF
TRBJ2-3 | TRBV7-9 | ASSPIGGNTDTQY
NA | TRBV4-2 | ASSQLAGATTQSYEQY
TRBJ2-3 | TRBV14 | ASSHHGLASPLDTQY
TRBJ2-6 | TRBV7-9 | ASRQLWPRDSGANVLT
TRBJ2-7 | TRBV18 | ASSPAGLYEQY
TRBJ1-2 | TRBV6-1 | ASSMAGGNYGYP
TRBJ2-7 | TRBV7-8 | ASSPHRDSSYEQY
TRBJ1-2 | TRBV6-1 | ASSEAGRDGYT
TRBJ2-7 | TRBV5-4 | ASSEDNYEQY
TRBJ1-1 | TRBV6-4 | ASSAYRDTEAF
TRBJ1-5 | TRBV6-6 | ASSYRTGLVQPQH
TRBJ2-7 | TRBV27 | ASNPGTGVSYEQY
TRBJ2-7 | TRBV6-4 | ASSSLGQNFYEQY
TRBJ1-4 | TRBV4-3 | ASSQDTTLWGDNEKLF
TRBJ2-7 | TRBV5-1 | ASSLGGGTGGYEQY
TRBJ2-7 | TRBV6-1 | ASSDEGPSYEQY
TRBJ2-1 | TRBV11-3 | ASSLGTGGRHNEQF
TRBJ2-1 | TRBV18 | ASSLGLAGGNEQF
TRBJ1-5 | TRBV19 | ASTPTGEKQPQH
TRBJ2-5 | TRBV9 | ASSVLAGDQTQY
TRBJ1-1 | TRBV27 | ASSTQTGFGTEAF
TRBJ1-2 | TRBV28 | ASSLGTGTANGYT
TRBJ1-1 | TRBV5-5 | ASRPGQGSEAF
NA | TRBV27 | ASSFLAGVLPEQY
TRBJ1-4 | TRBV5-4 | ASSKDRGREEKLF
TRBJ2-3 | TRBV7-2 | ASSRSAREGNTDTQY
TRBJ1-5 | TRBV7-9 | ASSSSGGAGHQPQH
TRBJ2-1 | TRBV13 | ASSSKSGAPYNEQF
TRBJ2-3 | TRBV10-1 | ASSGGGGTQY
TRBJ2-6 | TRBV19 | ASRPRSGLLSGANVLT
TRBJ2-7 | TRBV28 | ASSLDRGAVLYEQY
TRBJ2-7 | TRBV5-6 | ASSPGTGSSGRGQQY
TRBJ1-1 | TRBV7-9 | ASSLAGQGEKGEAF